This T cell receptor (beta chain) is from a study of shared clonotypes between healthy human individuals. Worth noting for this clone: As yet, its antigen is unknown.

A CD45RA+ naive subset and a CD45RA-negative memory subset were split from CD4+ cells. The assay was immunoSEQ multiplex PCR, and TCRdb's table has in-frame clones only and misses some. The repertoire consists of just over 2,000,000 clones, with approximately 95% occurring once and the leading ten covering 0.13%. The junction had 5 bases not matched to a gene; V was cut back by 3 bases and J by 5 bases. Germline V gives CDR1 MGHDK, CDR2 SYGVNS. The CDR3 length is 15 residues. Study-level points and caveats: Even with large depth, rarefaction showed that sorted-subset sequencing was incomplete. Naive subsets typically showed greater estimated richness than memory subsets.

Material for sequencing was naive CD4+ T cells sorted from blood. Subset in this sample: CD45RA+ positively selected. This receptor was obtained from a man aged 18 to 30 in good health. V gene TRBV25-1 combines with J gene TRBJ2-5, with 11 nucleotides matching TRBD1. As DNA, the CDR3 is TGTGCCAGCAGTGATGGGACAGGGGGGTGGGAGACCCAGTACTTC. It yields the protein CASSDGTGGWETQYF.